This is a list of T cell receptor beta chains from one sample in a study of T cells in localized non-small cell lung cancer. Only in-frame clones appear in the TCRdb table, and some are missing; sequencing was by immunoSEQ multiplex PCR. The repertoire has about 59,000 clones, roughly 90% of them found once; the top ten carry 15% to 20%. The source was peripheral blood, collected before any cancer treatment. The receptors stem from a man between 40 and 70 years old with stage I lung adenocarcinoma. Each CDR3 is given with its conserved first and last residue. D genes are given only for firm matches. Clone sizes are given selectively: once, few, many, or a class where the clone is expanded.

d_call: TRBD2; j_call: TRBJ2-3; v_call: TRBV11-3; clone_size: NA; cdr3_nt: TGTGCCAGCAGCTTTGTCAGCGGGAGAAGGGATACGCAGTATTTT; cdr3_aa: CASSFVSGRRDTQYF
d_call: TRBD1; j_call: TRBJ2-7; v_call: TRBV19; clone_size: NA; cdr3_nt: TGTGCCAGTAGTGCACGACAGGGGTCAACCTACGAGCAGTACTTC; cdr3_aa: CASSARQGSTYEQYF
d_call: TRBD2; j_call: TRBJ2-1; v_call: TRBV28; clone_size: NA; cdr3_nt: TGTGCCAGCGTCACTAGCGGGCCAAACAATGAGCAGTTCTTC; cdr3_aa: CASVTSGPNNEQFF
d_call: NA; j_call: TRBJ2-5; v_call: TRBV11-2; clone_size: NA; cdr3_nt: TGTGCCAGCAGCCCTGCGTACCAAGAGACCCAGTACTTC; cdr3_aa: CASSPAYQETQYF
d_call: NA; j_call: TRBJ1-4; v_call: TRBV5-1; clone_size: few; cdr3_nt: TGCGCCAGCAGCTCGCGACCGGGCGCCAGAAGTGAAAAACTGTTTTTT; cdr3_aa: CASSSRPGARSEKLFF
d_call: TRBD1; j_call: TRBJ2-1; v_call: TRBV25-1; clone_size: once; cdr3_nt: TGTGCCAGCAGTGAATTGTGTAAACAGGGGAGCTCCTACAATGAGCAGTTCTTC; cdr3_aa: CASSELCKQGSSYNEQFF
d_call: NA; j_call: TRBJ2-5; v_call: TRBV29-1; clone_size: NA; cdr3_nt: TGCAGCGTCGAGGGCCTGGGGGGCTGGCAGCAAGAGACCCAGTACTTC; cdr3_aa: CSVEGLGGWQQETQYF
d_call: NA; j_call: TRBJ2-1; v_call: TRBV9; clone_size: NA; cdr3_nt: TGTGCCAGCAGCGTAGTGAGGGATCCTGCCTACAATGAGCAGTTCTTC; cdr3_aa: CASSVVRDPAYNEQFF
d_call: TRBD2; j_call: TRBJ2-1; v_call: TRBV7-6; clone_size: NA; cdr3_nt: TGTGCCAGCAGCTTAGGTAGCGGGAGGTATAATGAGCAGTTCTTC; cdr3_aa: CASSLGSGRYNEQFF
d_call: TRBD1; j_call: TRBJ1-1; v_call: TRBV11-3; clone_size: NA; cdr3_nt: TGTGCCAGCAGCTTAACCGGGACAGGGGTAAAGGCTTTCTTT; cdr3_aa: CASSLTGTGVKAFF
d_call: NA; j_call: TRBJ1-1; v_call: TRBV5-1; clone_size: NA; cdr3_nt: TGCGCCAGCAGCTTGGGTGGGGGAGAGGGGAACACTGAAGCTTTCTTT; cdr3_aa: CASSLGGGEGNTEAFF
d_call: NA; j_call: TRBJ2-7; v_call: TRBV6-4; clone_size: NA; cdr3_nt: TGTGCCAGCAGTGACGACAGACCCTACGAGCAGTACTTC; cdr3_aa: CASSDDRPYEQYF
d_call: NA; j_call: TRBJ1-2; v_call: TRBV7-2; clone_size: NA; cdr3_nt: TGTGCCAGCAGCTTAGCGGACAGCTTATACTATGGCTACACCTTC; cdr3_aa: CASSLADSLYYGYTF
d_call: NA; j_call: TRBJ2-3; v_call: TRBV7-3; clone_size: NA; cdr3_nt: TGTGCCAGCAGCTTAGGGACGATGACAGATACGCAGTATTTT; cdr3_aa: CASSLGTMTDTQYF
d_call: TRBD1; j_call: TRBJ2-7; v_call: TRBV7-3; clone_size: NA; cdr3_nt: TGTGCCAGCAGCTGGGGACAGGACTACGAGCAGTACTTC; cdr3_aa: CASSWGQDYEQYF
d_call: TRBD1; j_call: TRBJ2-1; v_call: TRBV28; clone_size: NA; cdr3_nt: TGTGCCAGCAGTCGACAGGGGTTTTATGTCTATGAGCAGTTCTTC; cdr3_aa: CASSRQGFYVYEQFF
d_call: NA; j_call: TRBJ2-3; v_call: TRBV29-1; clone_size: NA; cdr3_nt: TGCAGCGTGAACCCGACAGAACCAACGCAGTATTTT; cdr3_aa: CSVNPTEPTQYF
d_call: NA; j_call: TRBJ1-4; v_call: TRBV6-6; clone_size: NA; cdr3_nt: TGTGCCAGCAGTTCCGTCGACAGGGAAAAACTGTTTTTT; cdr3_aa: CASSSVDREKLFF
d_call: NA; j_call: TRBJ2-5; v_call: TRBV5-8; clone_size: NA; cdr3_nt: TGTGCCAGCAGCCGCGACATTCAGGAGACCCAGTACTTC; cdr3_aa: CASSRDIQETQYF
d_call: TRBD1; j_call: TRBJ1-2; v_call: TRBV19; clone_size: NA; cdr3_nt: TGTGCCAGTAGACCGACAGGGGTGCATCATGGCTACACCTTC; cdr3_aa: CASRPTGVHHGYTF
d_call: NA; j_call: TRBJ2-2; v_call: TRBV11-3; clone_size: NA; cdr3_nt: TGTGCCAGCAGCATCGACGGTACCGGGGAGCTGTTTTTT; cdr3_aa: CASSIDGTGELFF
d_call: TRBD2; j_call: TRBJ2-3; v_call: TRBV4-2; clone_size: few; cdr3_nt: TGTGCCAGCAGCCAAGAAATTAGCGGGAGCCCCCACACAGATACGCAGTATTTT; cdr3_aa: CASSQEISGSPHTDTQYF
d_call: NA; j_call: TRBJ2-2; v_call: TRBV30; clone_size: NA; cdr3_nt: TGTGCCTGGAGTCAAAACGGGGGAGTCTCGGGGGAGCTGTTTTTT; cdr3_aa: CAWSQNGGVSGELFF
d_call: NA; j_call: TRBJ2-1; v_call: TRBV5-1; clone_size: NA; cdr3_nt: TGCGCCAGCAGTTCGGTCGTCTACAATGAGCAGTTCTTC; cdr3_aa: CASSSVVYNEQFF
d_call: NA; j_call: TRBJ1-2; v_call: TRBV28; clone_size: NA; cdr3_nt: TGTGCCAGCAGTTTAATGGCGGACTATGGCTACACCTTC; cdr3_aa: CASSLMADYGYTF
d_call: NA; j_call: TRBJ2-2; v_call: TRBV6-1; clone_size: few; cdr3_nt: TGTGCCAGCAGTGTAATAGGGGGGGACACCGGGGAGCTGTTTTTT; cdr3_aa: CASSVIGGDTGELFF
d_call: TRBD1; j_call: TRBJ2-7; v_call: TRBV27; clone_size: NA; cdr3_nt: TGTGCCAGCAGCTGGACAGGCGACCACTACGAGCAGTACTTC; cdr3_aa: CASSWTGDHYEQYF
d_call: TRBD1; j_call: TRBJ2-1; v_call: TRBV4-1; clone_size: NA; cdr3_nt: TGCGCCAGCAGCGGACAGGCGGCGAATGAGCAGTTCTTC; cdr3_aa: CASSGQAANEQFF
d_call: TRBD2; j_call: TRBJ2-7; v_call: TRBV11-1; clone_size: NA; cdr3_nt: TGTGCCAGCAGCTTCCAGACCGGACTAGCGGGGACCTACGAGCAGTACTTC; cdr3_aa: CASSFQTGLAGTYEQYF
d_call: TRBD2; j_call: TRBJ2-1; v_call: TRBV7-8; clone_size: NA; cdr3_nt: TGTGCCAGCAGCTTAGTAGGTAGCGGGAGGTTCTACAATGAGCAGTTCTTC; cdr3_aa: CASSLVGSGRFYNEQFF
d_call: NA; j_call: TRBJ1-1; v_call: TRBV27; clone_size: once; cdr3_nt: TGTGCCAGCAGTTTATTGGGGCCGGGAAGAACTGAAGCTTTCTTT; cdr3_aa: CASSLLGPGRTEAFF
d_call: TRBD1; j_call: TRBJ2-7; v_call: TRBV10-3; clone_size: NA; cdr3_nt: TGTGCCATCAGTGAACCCGGGACAGGGATCTACGAGCAGTACTTC; cdr3_aa: CAISEPGTGIYEQYF
d_call: TRBD1; j_call: TRBJ2-7; v_call: TRBV4-2; clone_size: NA; cdr3_nt: TGTGCCAGCAGCCAAGACCTGGGACAGGGCTACGAGCAGTACTTC; cdr3_aa: CASSQDLGQGYEQYF
d_call: NA; j_call: TRBJ2-5; v_call: TRBV27; clone_size: NA; cdr3_nt: TGTGCCAGCAGTTTAGTCACAGGAGGACAAGAGACCCAGTACTTC; cdr3_aa: CASSLVTGGQETQYF
d_call: TRBD2; j_call: TRBJ2-2; v_call: TRBV6-1; clone_size: NA; cdr3_nt: TGTGCCAGCAGGCGGGAGGACCGCACCGGGGAGCTGTTTTTT; cdr3_aa: CASRREDRTGELFF
d_call: NA; j_call: TRBJ2-7; v_call: TRBV19; clone_size: NA; cdr3_nt: TGTGCCAGTAGTGATACCGGACAGTCCTACGAGCAGTACTTC; cdr3_aa: CASSDTGQSYEQYF
d_call: TRBD2; j_call: TRBJ2-7; v_call: TRBV5-3; clone_size: NA; cdr3_nt: TGTGCCAGAAGCCCCCTGGTGAAGGGAGGGCCCCACGAGCAGTACTTC; cdr3_aa: CARSPLVKGGPHEQYF
d_call: TRBD2; j_call: TRBJ2-1; v_call: TRBV30; clone_size: once; cdr3_nt: TGTGCCTGGAGTGTACTGACTAGCGGGAGAAGAGATGAGCAGTTCTTC; cdr3_aa: CAWSVLTSGRRDEQFF
d_call: NA; j_call: TRBJ2-1; v_call: TRBV14; clone_size: NA; cdr3_nt: TGTGCCAGCAGCCCCAGAATGCTGCCGTTCTCTGGAGGGGGGCCGGGAAATGAGCAGTTCTTC; cdr3_aa: CASSPRMLPFSGGGPGNEQFF
d_call: NA; j_call: TRBJ1-5; v_call: TRBV28; clone_size: NA; cdr3_nt: TGTGCCAGCAGTTTATCCCTCTCTCAGCCCCAGCATTTT; cdr3_aa: CASSLSLSQPQHF
d_call: NA; j_call: TRBJ1-2; v_call: TRBV6-5; clone_size: once; cdr3_nt: TGTGCCAGCAGTTCCCCCCACAGGGAAGCGTATGGCTACACCTTC; cdr3_aa: CASSSPHREAYGYTF
d_call: TRBD2; j_call: TRBJ2-1; v_call: TRBV5-4; clone_size: few; cdr3_nt: TGTGCCAGCAGCTTGTGGGAGGGCCTATACAATGAGCAGTTCTTC; cdr3_aa: CASSLWEGLYNEQFF
d_call: NA; j_call: TRBJ2-7; v_call: TRBV10-3; clone_size: once; cdr3_nt: TGTGCCATCAGTGAGTCATCGGGAGCGGCCTACGAGCAGTACTTC; cdr3_aa: CAISESSGAAYEQYF
d_call: TRBD1; j_call: TRBJ2-1; v_call: TRBV6-5; clone_size: NA; cdr3_nt: TGTGCCAGCAGTTACTCCGGGACAGGGATCGACAATGAGCAGTTCTTC; cdr3_aa: CASSYSGTGIDNEQFF
d_call: NA; j_call: TRBJ2-5; v_call: TRBV5-1; clone_size: NA; cdr3_nt: TGCGCCAGCAGCTTGGCGGGAGCCCCATTAGAGACCCAGTACTTC; cdr3_aa: CASSLAGAPLETQYF
d_call: NA; j_call: TRBJ2-7; v_call: TRBV11-2; clone_size: once; cdr3_nt: TGTGCCAGCAGCAAAGAGACCTACGAGCAGTACTTC; cdr3_aa: CASSKETYEQYF
d_call: NA; j_call: TRBJ2-5; v_call: TRBV9; clone_size: once; cdr3_nt: TGTGCCAGCAGCGTCGAGGGGCGATACGGGGAGACCCAGTACTTC; cdr3_aa: CASSVEGRYGETQYF
d_call: NA; j_call: TRBJ1-2; v_call: TRBV5-1; clone_size: NA; cdr3_nt: TGCGCCAGCAGCTTGGACAGGAACTATGGCTACACCTTC; cdr3_aa: CASSLDRNYGYTF
d_call: NA; j_call: TRBJ2-7; v_call: TRBV6-5; clone_size: NA; cdr3_nt: TGTGCCAGCAGCCTATTCCGGGACCCCACCTACGAGCAGTACTTC; cdr3_aa: CASSLFRDPTYEQYF
d_call: NA; j_call: TRBJ1-2; v_call: TRBV7-9; clone_size: NA; cdr3_nt: TGTGCCAGCAGCTGGGGAGCGGGAAACTATGGCTACACCTTC; cdr3_aa: CASSWGAGNYGYTF